This paragraph reports one T cell receptor (beta chain). The antigen it recognizes is unknown. No base quality information exists; no much larger clone differs at one position. The immunoSEQ Assay, a bias-controlled multiplex PCR, was used to amplify TCRbeta CDR3 regions from genomic DNA. The original methods were these. Nucleated cell counts per sample were estimated from amplification of reference gene primers within the assay. Sequence reads were collapsed and filtered to measure the absolute abundance of every unique TCRbeta CDR3 rearrangement. For each sample, productive Simpson clonality was calculated as the square root of Simpson's diversity index across productive rearrangements. The table comes from immuneACCESS by way of TCRdb, which keeps in-frame sequences with V and J called. Part of the clones is missing from these tables; in studies checked, under half for an unresolved V gene and the rest for unknown reasons. Clonal size and the V and J genes are those of that table, whereas D and trimming came from the DNA. This sample comprises about 140,000 clones, 84% of them detected only once. Jointly, the top ten make up 5.5% of the sample.

The sample comes from a study of blood T cell repertoires in COVID-19 (dated by TCRdb to about 2020). Background for the entire study: Samples from collaborators originated in the United States, Italy and Spain and spanned both the acute and convalescent phases of COVID-19. The material from the prospective study consisted of cDNA or gDNA derived from T cells, B-cell-depleted T cells, or PBMCs. Deeply sampled blood TCRbeta repertoires from subjects exposed to, actively infected with, or recovered from COVID-19 were included in the dataset. The repertoires were made available in a free public database intended to serve as a resource for research on the immune response to SARS-CoV-2. The samples were drawn from two sources: the first 160 participants of the ongoing ImmuneRACE study, and 1,000 to 1,500 subjects contributed by 6 global collaborators. The sample metadata nearly always contained a de-identified subject ID, COVID-19 status, age in years and sex. Where HLA class I and class II types were available, the types were taken from metadata supplied by the sample provider, not from assay-based typing.

V is clipped by 5 bases and J by 4 bases, and the sequence between their germline boundaries is 19 bases long. From cysteine to phenylalanine, the CDR3 is 16 amino acids long. CDR3 DNA only is kept here, 48 bases in frame from base 1. CDR1 SEHNR and CDR2 FQNEAQ were looked up in the germline V gene (reference sequence). The research as a whole found: The quantity of clinical and demographic metadata differed by source and by participant and was supplied without curation.

Participants in the prospective study were aged about 18 to 95 years, lived in more than 20 United States geographic areas, and enrolled through a virtual design. Cohort assignment in the prospective study relied on participant-reported clinical history from a screening survey and a study questionnaire. Each participant in the prospective study had whole blood, serum and a nasopharyngeal or oropharyngeal swab collected by mobile phlebotomists. Additional blood draws and questionnaires over an approximately two-month period could optionally be provided by prospective study participants. Before DNA extraction, prospective study blood samples were shipped either frozen or at room temperature.

This receptor was taken from a man aged 40-55 years with acute COVID-19. What was sequenced was PBMCs or T cells enriched from blood (not recorded which). The rearrangement joined TRBV7-9 to TRBJ2-3; the D gene is perhaps TRBD1, from 6 matching bases. The DNA sequence follows: TGTGCCAGCAGCCCAATTACGCAACAGGGTGCAGATACGCAGTATTTT. Its protein is CASSPITQQGADTQYF.